This T cell receptor beta chain was recovered during a study of CD8+ T cells in alopecia areata. Turning to the study itself: Among treated patients, oral tofacitinib was administered at 5 to 10 mg twice daily.

Germline-derived CDR1 and CDR2 are GTSNPN and SVGIG (reference sequence). This CDR3 is 14 amino acids long. Trimming took 2 bases from V and 6 from J, leaving 17 bases between them. RNA extraction and reverse transcription yielded cDNA as sequencing template. Assay used: immunoSEQ multiplex PCR; TCRdb lists only in-frame clones, some missing. The sample has over 150,000 clones; 50% to 60% are singletons. The rearrangement uses TRBV30 and TRBJ2-7; D unclear. The TCR sequence derives from a human donor with alopecia areata. The sequencing used CD4+ T cells sorted from blood, collected at week 0. The CDR3 is CAWSNWGFSAEQYF. The CDR3 bases are TGTGCCTGGAGTAACTGGGGATTTTCCGCCGAGCAGTACTTC.